This record looks at one T cell receptor (beta chain) sequence and its context. In Seattle, patients joined the study during active infection and were tracked longitudinally. The entry originates in a study of blood T cell repertoires in COVID-19. Study at large: Acute-phase and convalescent COVID-19 samples originated in the United States, Italy and Spain. Nucleic acid was either cDNA or gDNA, and it came from T cells, B-cell-depleted T cells, or PBMCs.

V was cut by 6 bases and J by 4 bases, with 15 bases left in between. The CDR3 has 14 residues. As handled by the study authors: It was from reference gene primer amplification that nucleated cell counts were estimated. Profiled with immunoSEQ multiplex PCR; TCRdb holds only in-frame clones, not every one. The V and J calls and clone size were taken over from that table, and D and trimming were inferred from the DNA. The table lists 100,000 to 150,000 clones, approximately 86% of them singletons, with about an eighth in the top ten. The V and J genes are TRBV6-7 and TRBJ1-1; D perhaps matches TRBD1 (5 bases). TRBV6-7 carries the ORF label, with uncertain function. The sample was peripheral blood. The sequence derives from a woman in her 70s with COVID-19, enrolled during active disease. CDR3 residues: CASSLLRGGTEAFF. CDR3 nucleotides: TGTGCCAGCAGCCTCCTCCGGGGGGGCACTGAAGCTTTCTTT.